Below are 19 T cell receptor beta chains sequenced from a single sample in a study of CD8 T cells in Susac syndrome (dated by TCRdb to the late 2010s). Receptors were amplified or captured by the immunoSEQ multiplex PCR assay. RNA was extracted with the RNeasy kit and roughly 0.5 to 1 ug was reverse transcribed using random hexamers. TCRdb trimmed the raw reads at Q25, called clones with MiXCR and kept productive beta chains. Under each unique CDR3 protein, matching rows form one entry showing the most common genes and DNA. This sample comprises about 160,000 distinct CDR3 sequences, 93% of them detected only once. Approximately 0.14% of the sample rests with the top ten. The source material was CD4+ T cells from PBMCs. These receptors all come from a human donor in good health.

The V call is TRBV9, the J call TRBJ2-7; D uncertain. This CDR3 is 14 amino acids long. Germline V lookup: CDR1 SGDLS, CDR2 YYNGEE. Trimming pared 4 bases from V and 4 bases from J, leaving 15 bases between. The CDR3 sequence is CASSPQTSSYEQYF. In nucleotides, the CDR3 is TGTGCCAGCAGCCCCCAGACATCCAGTTACGAGCAGTACTTC. The whole variable domain, filled in from reference TRBV9 and TRBJ2-7, reads DSGVTQTPKHLITATGQRVTLRCSPRSGDLSVYWYQQSLDQGLQFLIQYYNGEERAKGNILERFSAQQFPDLHSELNLSSLELGDSALYFCASSPQTSSYEQYFGPGTRLTVT.

In its sample, this clonotype was seen once. This sequence joins TRBV19 and TRBJ2-6; D not certain. Germline values: CDR1 LNHDA, CDR2 SQIVND (reference sequence). The CDR3 is 14 residues long. V lost 7 bases to trimming and J lost 4 bases, with 11 bases between them. The CDR3 loop reads CASKGRSGANVLTF. The CDR3 DNA follows: TGTGCCAGTAAGGGTAGATCCGGGGCCAACGTCCTGACTTTC.

The sample holds one count of this clonotype. The chain joins TRBV10-3 to TRBJ1-2; D remains unclear. V shed 0 bases and J shed 3 bases, with 11 bases lying between them. This CDR3 has 15 residues. CDR1 ENHRY and CDR2 SYGVKD come from the germline V gene. The chain's CDR3 is CAISESGRSYYGYTF. The CDR3, as DNA: TGTGCCATCAGTGAGTCTGGGCGTAGCTACTATGGCTACACCTTC.

The rearrangement links TRBV5-6 to TRBJ1-4; a weak D match, TRBD1 (6 bases). V was cut by 0 bases and J by 7 bases, with 13 bases left in between. CDR3 length: 15 amino acids. Germline-derived CDR1 and CDR2 are SGHDT and YYEEEE. CDR3 nucleotides: TGTGCCAGCAGCTTGGCCGGGGGGCTAGGTGAAAAACTGTTTTTT. Protein sequence: CASSLAGGLGEKLFF.

The gene calls are TRBV30 and TRBJ2-4; TRBD1 is a possible D gene (5 bases). This CDR3 region has 14 residues. Germline assignment: CDR1 GTSNPN and CDR2 SVGIG (reference sequence). V lost 3 bases, J lost 1 base, and 10 bases lay in between. CDR3 in amino acids: CAWSRATAKNIQYF. CDR3 coding DNA: TGTGCCTGGAGCAGGGCAACCGCCAAAAACATTCAGTACTTC.

This CDR3 is CASCQGYEQYF. CDR3 DNA sequence: TGTGCCAGCTGCCAGGGCTACGAGCAGTACTTC. V and J are TRBV6-2 or TRBV6-3 and TRBJ2-7, with TRBD1 as a possible D gene (5 bases). Germline values: CDR1 MNHEY, CDR2 SVGEGT. The CDR3 covers 11 residues. Trimming pared 8 bases from V and 3 bases from J, leaving 8 bases between.

This rearrangement joins TRBV29-1 to TRBJ2-7, with TRBD1 identical over 7 bases. CDR1 SQVTM and CDR2 ANQGSEA come from the germline V gene. The CDR3 contains 13 residues. Unmatched junction bases numbered 8, after V lost 7 bases and J lost 2 bases. DNA of the CDR3: TGCAGCGCCCAACGACAGGGTCCCTACGAGCAGTACTTC. Protein product: CSAQRQGPYEQYF.

The chain joins TRBV14 to TRBJ1-6; D might be TRBD1 (5 bases). V dropped 4 bases and J dropped 9 bases, with 19 bases sitting between them. The CDR3 sequence is 16 residues long. From germline, CDR1 is SGHDN and CDR2 FVKESK. CDR3 loop: CASSPEGRGYGSPLHF. The CDR3 DNA is TGTGCCAGCAGCCCTGAGGGACGGGGGTATGGTTCACCCCTCCACTTT.

The chain employs TRBV7-9 and TRBJ1-6; D unclear. Trimming shortened V by 3 bases and J by 9 bases, and 9 bases separated the two germline ends. CDR3 size: 13 residues. The germline V gene encodes CDR1 SEHNR and CDR2 FQNEAQ (reference sequence). The CDR3 here is CASSFVESSPLHF. The CDR3 region has the DNA TGTGCCAGCAGCTTCGTGGAGAGTTCACCCCTCCACTTT. The complete variable domain, with remaining parts taken from reference TRBV7-9 and TRBJ1-6, reads DTGVSQNPRHKITKRGQNVTFRCDPISEHNRLYWYRQTLGQGPEFLTYFQNEAQLEKSRLLSDRFSAERPKGSFSTLEIQRTEQGDSAMYLCASSFVESSPLHFGNGTRLTVT.

V usage is TRBV5-6 and J usage is TRBJ2-6; no clear D. CDR1 is SGHDT and CDR2 is YYEEEE in the germline V gene. The CDR3 is 13 residues long. V lost 4 bases and J 4 bases, leaving 6 bases between the germline ends. CDR3 DNA sequence: TGTGCCAGCAGCCCTGCCGGGGCCAACGTCCTGACTTTC. Encoded protein: CASSPAGANVLTF. The full variable domain, its missing parts supplied by reference TRBV5-6 and TRBJ2-6, is DAGVTQSPTHLIKTRGQQVTLRCSPKSGHDTVSWYQQALGQGPQFIFQYYEEEERQRGNFPDRFSGHQFPNYSSELNVNALLLGDSALYLCASSPAGANVLTFGAGSRLTVL.

The rearrangement joins TRBV21-1 to TRBJ2-7; whether TRBD1, the table's D call, matches the DNA was not checked. TRBV21-1 is a pseudogene segment. This CDR3 is 13 amino acids long. CDR3 amino acids: CASSGTRGQEQYF. The CDR3 DNA reads TGTGCCAGCTCCGGGACACGGGGACAGGAGCAGTACTTC.

This chain links TRBV29-1 with TRBJ2-5; D possibly corresponds to TRBD1 (6 bases). The CDR3 consists of 12 residues. V lost 4 bases and J lost 0, with 6 bases in between. The germline CDR1 and CDR2 sequences are SQVTM and ANQGSEA. The CDR3 DNA is TGCAGCGTTGGACAGGACCAAGAGACCCAGTACTTC. Amino acid sequence: CSVGQDQETQYF.

This clonotype was detected once. The chain combines TRBV29-1 with TRBJ2-7; 10 bases map to TRBD2. Germline lookup yields CDR1 SQVTM and CDR2 ANQGSEA. V gave up 4 bases and J gave up 1 base; unmatched junction bases: 1. This CDR3 has 13 amino acids. The CDR3 loop reads CSVASGGSYEQYF. The CDR3 coding sequence is TGCAGCGTTGCTAGCGGGGGTTCCTACGAGCAGTACTTC.

V and J are TRBV12-3 or TRBV12-4 and TRBJ2-1; 11 positions match TRBD2. This CDR3 has 13 amino acids. V dropped 6 bases and J dropped 9; count of bases not matched to a gene: 4. The chain's CDR3 is CASSGTSGVEQFF. The CDR3 nucleotides are TGTGCCAGCAGCGGGACTAGCGGCGTTGAGCAGTTCTTC.

The gene calls are TRBV5-4 and TRBJ2-5; TRBD2 agrees at 9 bases. The CDR3 has 18 amino acids. V dropped 4 bases and J dropped 0; count of bases not matched to a gene: 13. CDR1 and CDR2 from the germline V gene are SGHNT and YYREEE (reference sequence). CDR3 DNA: TGTGCCAGCAGCCCCCGGGGTAGCGGGGGCCCCCACCAAGAGACCCAGTACTTC. Protein sequence: CASSPRGSGGPHQETQYF.

The gene calls are TRBV12-3 or TRBV12-4 and TRBJ1-2; the D gene is possibly TRBD1 (6 bases). V lost 5 bases and J lost 4, with 17 bases in between. The CDR3 totals 15 residues. The chain's CDR3 is CASSRKQGRGYGYTF. In DNA, the CDR3 is TGTGCCAGCAGTCGAAAACAGGGTCGGGGCTATGGCTACACCTTC.

J is TRBJ2-1 and V is TRBV5-1; D uncertain. V lost 4 bases and J lost 7, with 18 bases in between. The germline V gene has CDR1 SGHRS and CDR2 YFSETQ. There are 15 residues in the CDR3. The DNA of the CDR3 is TGCGCCAGCAGCCCGACCCCAAACCTAGTAAATGAGCAGTTCTTC. This sequence encodes CASSPTPNLVNEQFF. Looking up the rest from reference TRBV5-1 and TRBJ2-1 gives the full variable domain: KAGVTQTPRYLIKTRGQQVTLSCSPISGHRSVSWYQQTPGQGLQFLFEYFSETQRNKGNFPGRFSGRQFSNSRSEMNVSTLELGDSALYLCASSPTPNLVNEQFFGPGTRLTVL.

The chain carries TRBV3-1 and TRBJ2-5; D is uncertain. CDR3 size: 14 residues. CDR1 and CDR2 from the germline V gene are LGHDT and YNNKEL (reference sequence). Trimming cost V 1 base and J 5 bases, with 11 bases left between them. The DNA of the CDR3 is TGTGCCAGCAGCCAAGGAGGATTTTGGGAGACCCAGTACTTC. As protein: CASSQGGFWETQYF.

The chain uses TRBV5-6 and TRBJ1-2; 11 bases map to TRBD1. There are 14 residues in the CDR3. J gave up 8 bases and V 2 bases, and 5 bases lay outside the gene matches. Germline V gene lookup returns CDR1 SGHDT and CDR2 YYEEEE. The CDR3 region is CASSFGQGAQGYTF. The CDR3 DNA sequence: TGTGCCAGCAGCTTCGGACAGGGGGCGCAGGGCTACACCTTC.